These 28 T cell receptor beta chains originate from one sample sequenced in a study of OX40 agonist ivuxolimab in advanced cancers. The protocol used for the library was the immunoSEQ multiplex PCR assay. The source is immuneACCESS, and TCRdb retained only in-frame sequences with V and J called. Part of the clones is not carried over; for the studies checked, unresolved V genes explain less than half of this, and the remainder is unexplained. The sample includes 55,000 to 85,000 clones, with 70% to 90% observed a single time. About 0.61% of the sample lies in the top ten. Sequenced here: CD4+ or CD8+ T cells sorted from blood, sampled in a trial of the OX40 agonist ivuxolimab. These receptors were collected from an adult with an advanced solid tumor such as melanoma, head and neck, liver or kidney cancer.

J is TRBJ1-2 and V is TRBV6-6; 7 bases fit TRBD1. From germline, CDR1 is MNHNY and CDR2 SVGAGI (reference sequence). The CDR3 length is 15 residues. With V trimmed by 2 bases and J by 6 bases, 9 bases remained unmatched. CDR3 in DNA: TGTGCCAGCAGTTACCAGCTGGGACAGAGGGATGGCTACACCTTC. Its translation is CASSYQLGQRDGYTF.

The genes are TRBV5-1 and TRBJ1-1; D ambiguous. CDR3 size: 15 residues. From germline, CDR1 is SGHRS and CDR2 YFSETQ. V was clipped by 4 bases and J by 1 base, with 14 bases between them. CDR3 sequence reads: CASSGFGVPNTEAFF. CDR3 DNA: TGCGCCAGCAGCGGTTTTGGAGTGCCGAACACTGAAGCTTTCTTT.

This chain links TRBV6-5 with TRBJ2-3; D perhaps matches TRBD2 (5 bases). The V and J ends lost 5 bases and 2 bases respectively, with 14 bases between them. The CDR3 has 15 amino acids. Germline loops: CDR1 MNHEY, CDR2 SVGAGI. The CDR3 nucleotides read TGTGCCAGCAGTCTCCGGGGTACTCCCACAGATACGCAGTATTTT. It translates to CASSLRGTPTDTQYF.

The V and J genes are TRBV6-5 and TRBJ1-5; D gene ambiguous. The V end was cut by 4 bases, the J end by 4 bases, with 8 bases between. The CDR3 loop spans 13 amino acids. The germline CDR1 and CDR2 sequences are MNHEY and SVGAGI. CDR3 sequence reads: CASSSQRNQPQHF. CDR3 bases: TGTGCCAGCAGTTCACAGCGAAATCAGCCCCAGCATTTT.

The chain is built from TRBV7-2 and TRBJ2-5; D is perhaps TRBD1 (5 bases). Germline lookup yields CDR1 SGHTA and CDR2 FQGNSA. With 3 bases removed from V and 2 bases from J, the gap between germline ends came to 7 bases. This CDR3 is 13 amino acids long. In nucleotides, the CDR3 is TGTGCCAGCAGCTTTACAGGACAAGAGACCCAGTACTTC. Amino acids: CASSFTGQETQYF.

The chain couples TRBV25-1 to TRBJ2-2; no clear D. The CDR3 runs to 13 residues. Germline-derived CDR1 and CDR2 are MGHDK and SYGVNS. V was trimmed by 6 bases and J by 0 bases, leaving 5 bases between them. The CDR3 spells CASREPNTGELFF. As DNA, the CDR3 is TGTGCCAGCAGGGAGCCGAACACCGGGGAGCTGTTTTTT.

This rearrangement joins TRBV4-2 to TRBJ2-1; possible D gene TRBD2, 5 bases. The ends were cut back, 0 bases at V and 0 bases at J, with 12 bases in the middle. CDR3 size: 17 residues. CDR1 and CDR2 (germline): LGHNA, YNFKEQ. CDR3 nucleotides: TGTGCCAGCAGCCAAGAAGGGCGAGGGTTCTCCTACAATGAGCAGTTCTTC. Residues: CASSQEGRGFSYNEQFF.

The J gene is TRBJ1-1, the V gene TRBV23-1; TRBD1 matches at 10 bases. TRBV23-1 is treated as an ORF (open reading frame) with a function not yet certain. The CDR3 sequence is 18 residues long. Losses at the gene ends were 6 bases for V and 4 bases for J; bases not matched to a gene: 17. This chain's CDR3 is CASSLRSWRQGAGTEAFF. CDR3 DNA: TGCGCCAGCAGCCTACGGTCGTGGAGACAGGGGGCTGGCACTGAAGCTTTCTTT.

There are a few counts of this clone. The V call is TRBV7-9, the J call TRBJ1-3, with D hard to call. Germline assignment: CDR1 SEHNR and CDR2 FQNEAQ (reference sequence). The V and J ends lost 3 bases and 2 bases respectively, with 8 bases between them. The CDR3 contains 14 residues. Here the CDR3 DNA reads TGTGCCAGCAGCTTGAGGGCGGCTGGAAACACCATATATTTT. Translated, it gives CASSLRAAGNTIYF.

This clone was seen a single time. The chain recombines TRBV7-9 with TRBJ1-3; 7 bases map to TRBD1. CDR1 and CDR2 (germline): SEHNR, FQNEAQ (reference sequence). After removal of 5 bases from V and 0 bases from J, the junction contained 10 bases not matched to a gene. The CDR3 runs 17 residues. The CDR3 coding sequence is TGTGCCAGCAGCACTACTTCGGGACAGTTCTCTGGAAACACCATATATTTT. It yields the protein CASSTTSGQFSGNTIYF.

There are a few counts of this clone. The chain has TRBV5-1 and TRBJ1-1; D is unclear. CDR1 SGHRS and CDR2 YFSETQ come from the germline V gene. The CDR3 is 14 residues long. V lost 4 bases and J 0 bases, leaving 10 bases between the germline ends. CDR3: CASSGQNMNTEAFF. CDR3 DNA sequence: TGCGCCAGCAGCGGGCAGAACATGAACACTGAAGCTTTCTTT.

The chain employs TRBV5-4 and TRBJ2-6; unclear D gene. Germline CDR1 is SGHNT and CDR2 is YYREEE (reference sequence). The germline V and J ends were trimmed by 0 bases and 0 bases, with 4 bases remaining between them. This CDR3 is built from 15 residues. This CDR3 reads CASSLDSSGANVLTF. CDR3 DNA: TGTGCCAGCAGCTTGGACAGCTCTGGGGCCAACGTCCTGACTTTC.

The chain carries TRBV5-1 and TRBJ2-5; no clear D. Between the trimmed V and J ends, which lost 0 bases and 8 bases, there was a span of 17 bases. This CDR3 has 15 residues. Germline V gene lookup returns CDR1 SGHRS and CDR2 YFSETQ. The CDR3 DNA reads as TGCGCCAGCAGCTTGGAGGCAGGCCAGCGAGGAACCCAGTACTTC. This codes for CASSLEAGQRGTQYF.

The chain uses TRBV19 and TRBJ2-3; 8 bases are a match to TRBD1. Unmatched junction bases numbered 3, after V lost 5 bases and J lost 2 bases. Germline values: CDR1 LNHDA, CDR2 SQIVND (reference sequence). CDR3 length: 14 residues. The CDR3 sequence is CASSPTGDTDTQYF. DNA for the CDR3: TGTGCCAGTAGTCCGACAGGGGACACAGATACGCAGTATTTT.

The chain couples TRBV9 to TRBJ2-1, with D perhaps matching TRBD1 (6 bases). The V and J ends lost 0 bases and 8 bases respectively, with 21 bases between them. The germline gives CDR1 SGDLS, CDR2 YYNGEE. The CDR3 spans 17 residues. DNA for the CDR3: TGTGCCAGCAGCGTAGATCCGACAGGAGGTCTACAGGATGAGCAGTTCTTC. This gives the protein CASSVDPTGGLQDEQFF. Variable domain in full (rest from reference TRBV9 and TRBJ2-1): DSGVTQTPKHLITATGQRVTLRCSPRSGDLSVYWYQQSLDQGLQFLIQYYNGEERAKGNILERFSAQQFPDLHSELNLSSLELGDSALYFCASSVDPTGGLQDEQFFGPGTRLTVL.

The gene calls are TRBV6-4 and TRBJ1-1, with 8 bases matching TRBD1. Trimming cost V 2 bases and J 10 bases; bases outside gene matches: 6. Germline CDR1 is MRHNA and CDR2 is SNTAGT. The CDR3 sequence is 13 residues long. For the CDR3, the DNA is TGTGCCAGCAGTGACCAACAGGGGGGTACAGCTTTCTTT. This sequence encodes CASSDQQGGTAFF.

This clone appeared a few times. This chain connects TRBV5-1 to TRBJ1-5; no reliable D call. V was pared by 4 bases and J by 7 bases, with 12 bases between. Germline CDR1 and CDR2: SGHRS and YFSETQ. CDR3 length: 13 residues. In nucleotides, the CDR3 is TGCGCCAGCAGCCTGGAGGTCGGGCAGCCCCAGCATTTT. Translated: CASSLEVGQPQHF.

The CDR3 spells CASSFYPPGGQTVLDTQYF. The CDR3 nucleotides are TGTGCCAGCAGCTTTTATCCGCCGGGGGGCCAAACCGTTTTAGATACGCAGTATTTT. This chain links TRBV7-2 with TRBJ2-3; D might be TRBD2 (7 bases). Trimming pared 3 bases from V and 5 bases from J, leaving 27 bases between. The CDR3 has 19 residues. Germline V gives CDR1 SGHTA, CDR2 FQGNSA.

The chain is built from TRBV27 and TRBJ1-6; the D gene is possibly TRBD1 (5 bases). CDR3 size: 15 residues. Germline V CDR1 and CDR2: MNHEY, SMNVEV (reference sequence). Trimming pared 5 bases from V and 0 bases from J, leaving 8 bases between. The CDR3 sequence is CASSEGSSYNSPLHF. In nucleotides, the CDR3 is TGTGCCAGCAGTGAGGGGAGCTCCTATAATTCACCCCTCCACTTT.

This rearrangement joins TRBV5-1 to TRBJ2-5, with 10 positions matching TRBD1. Germline values: CDR1 SGHRS, CDR2 YFSETQ. The trim removed 4 bases at V and 5 bases at J, leaving 8 bases unmatched. The CDR3 has 15 amino acids. As DNA, the CDR3 is TGCGCCAGCAGCGCGACGGGACAGGGGAGTGAGACCCAGTACTTC. This encodes CASSATGQGSETQYF.

The chain links TRBV11-3 to TRBJ1-1; D perhaps matches TRBD1 (6 bases). The CDR3 consists of 15 residues. V lost 2 bases and J lost 0, with 10 bases in between. Germline V gene lookup returns CDR1 SGHNT and CDR2 YENEEA. The CDR3 here is CASSLLGGLNTEAFF. CDR3 coding DNA: TGTGCCAGCAGCTTACTCGGGGGCTTGAACACTGAAGCTTTCTTT.

V is TRBV7-3 and J is TRBJ2-2, with D perhaps matching TRBD2 (6 bases). Germline V gene lookup returns CDR1 SGHTA and CDR2 FQGTGA. V lost 4 bases to trimming and J lost 1 base, with 7 bases between them. The CDR3 runs to 14 residues. The CDR3 loop reads CASSSGLNTGELFF. CDR3 nucleotide sequence: TGTGCCAGCAGCTCGGGACTGAACACCGGGGAGCTGTTTTTT.

The J gene is TRBJ1-1, the V gene TRBV5-4; D not certain. Per the germline V gene, CDR1 is SGHNT and CDR2 is YYREEE (reference sequence). V was trimmed by 4 bases and J by 0 bases, leaving 13 bases between them. The CDR3 totals 15 residues. CDR3 sequence reads: CASSPMTTVNTEAFF. The CDR3 nucleotides are TGTGCCAGCAGCCCCATGACAACGGTGAACACTGAAGCTTTCTTT.

V is TRBV28 and J is TRBJ2-4; D is perhaps TRBD2 (6 bases). This CDR3 is built from 15 residues. Per germline, CDR1 MDHEN and CDR2 SYDVKM. V was shortened by 5 bases and J by 3 bases, with 14 bases between the two germline ends. CDR3 DNA sequence: TGTGCCAGCAGTGTCCGGGGGTTGGACAAAAACATTCAGTACTTC. Translation: CASSVRGLDKNIQYF.

This clone was seen just once. The rearrangement links TRBV27 to TRBJ2-3; 7 bases fit TRBD2. V gave up 5 bases and J gave up 4 bases; unmatched junction bases: 6. The CDR3 totals 14 residues. Germline CDR1 MNHEY, CDR2 SMNVEV (reference sequence). The CDR3 DNA reads as TGTGCCAGCAGTAGTGGACTAGTGCCAGATACGCAGTATTTT. It codes for CASSSGLVPDTQYF.

V gene TRBV27 combines with J gene TRBJ1-4; no firm D call. The CDR3 length is 15 residues. Germline CDR1 is MNHEY and CDR2 is SMNVEV (reference sequence). Trimming cost V 3 bases and J 5 bases, with 13 bases left between them. The CDR3 DNA follows: TGTGCCAGCAGTTTCAATGTGCAGTCGAATGAAAAACTGTTTTTT. This gives the protein CASSFNVQSNEKLFF.

The genes are TRBV5-1 and TRBJ2-5, with TRBD1 as a possible D gene (6 bases). Trimming took off 2 bases at V and 4 bases at J, with 9 bases between the two ends. The CDR3 loop spans 13 amino acids. The germline gives CDR1 SGHRS, CDR2 YFSETQ. The CDR3 sequence: CASSFGQRETQYF. The CDR3 bases are TGCGCCAGCAGCTTCGGACAGAGAGAGACCCAGTACTTC.

This rearrangement joins TRBV6-5 to TRBJ2-2; possibly TRBD1 for D (5 bases). The germline V and J ends were trimmed by 2 bases and 7 bases, with 8 bases remaining between them. CDR3 length equals 13 residues. Germline CDR1 is MNHEY and CDR2 is SVGAGI. CDR3 coding DNA: TGTGCCAGCAGTTACACAGGAATCGGGGAGCTGTTTTTT. Its protein is CASSYTGIGELFF.